This T cell receptor (beta chain) was documented in a study of blood T cell repertoires in COVID-19. The CDR3 loop spans 13 amino acids. CDR1 and CDR2 (germline): LGHNT, FRNRAP. The V segment lost 7 bases and the J segment 1 base; nucleotides outside the gene matches: 3. The protocol was immunoSEQ multiplex PCR, while the TCRdb copy is restricted to in-frame clones and leaves out a portion. The repertoire holds more than 95,000 clones, with 81% as singletons. This chain connects TRBV12-5 to TRBJ2-7; 8 bases line up with TRBD1. The specimen sequenced was peripheral blood. The receptor's source is a woman between 70 and 85 years old with acute or convalescent COVID-19. CDR3 sequence: CASVGQGSYEQYF. CDR3 bases: TGTGCTAGTGTCGGACAGGGATCCTACGAGCAGTACTTC. Drawing the rest from reference TRBV12-5 and TRBJ2-7, the complete variable domain is DARVTQTPRHKVTEMGQEVTMRCQPILGHNTVFWYRQTMMQGLELLAYFRNRAPLDDSGMPKDRFSAEMPDATLATLKIQPSEPRDSAVYFCASVGQGSYEQYFGPGTRLTVT.